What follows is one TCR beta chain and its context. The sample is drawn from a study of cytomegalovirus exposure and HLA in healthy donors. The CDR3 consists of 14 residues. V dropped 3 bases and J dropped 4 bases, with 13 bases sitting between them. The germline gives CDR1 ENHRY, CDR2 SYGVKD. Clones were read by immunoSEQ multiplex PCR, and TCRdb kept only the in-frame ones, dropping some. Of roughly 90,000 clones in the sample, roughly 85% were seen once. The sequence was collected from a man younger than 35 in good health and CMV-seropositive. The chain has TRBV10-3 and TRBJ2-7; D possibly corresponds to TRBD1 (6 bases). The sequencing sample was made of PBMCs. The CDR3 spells CAISEQGQGYEQYV. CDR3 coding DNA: TGTGCCATCAGTGAACAGGGTCAAGGTTACGAGCAGTACGTC.